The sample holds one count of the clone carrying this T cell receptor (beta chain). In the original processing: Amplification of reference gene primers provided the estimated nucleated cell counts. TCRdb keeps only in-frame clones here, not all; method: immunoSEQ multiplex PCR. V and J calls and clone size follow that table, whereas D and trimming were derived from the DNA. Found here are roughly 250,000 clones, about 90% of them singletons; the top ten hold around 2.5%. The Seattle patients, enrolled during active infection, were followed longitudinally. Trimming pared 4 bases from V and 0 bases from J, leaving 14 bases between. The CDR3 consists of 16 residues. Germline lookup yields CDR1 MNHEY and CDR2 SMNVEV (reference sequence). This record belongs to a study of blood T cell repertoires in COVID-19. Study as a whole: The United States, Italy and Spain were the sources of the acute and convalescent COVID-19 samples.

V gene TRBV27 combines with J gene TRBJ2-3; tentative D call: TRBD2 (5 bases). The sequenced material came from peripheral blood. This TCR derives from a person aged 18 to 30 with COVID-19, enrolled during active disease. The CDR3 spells CASSSVEGSSTDTQYF. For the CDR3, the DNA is TGTGCCAGCAGTTCCGTCGAGGGTTCTAGCACAGATACGCAGTATTTT.